This entry describes one TCR beta chain. What it binds is unknown. PBMCs numbering at least 6 million were isolated per sample. CDR1 is DFQATT, CDR2 SNEGSKA, per germline (reference sequence). The CDR3 runs 16 residues. Unmatched junction bases numbered 9, after V lost 0 bases and J lost 5 bases. PCR was performed a second time for about 6 to 12 cycles using a sample-barcoded 5' primer and a J-beta primer mix. No fewer than 3 million CDR3-containing paired-end reads came from each sample. TCRdb reprocessed the 5' RACE reads via MiXCR and lists one record per CDR3 protein. Of 720,000 or so distinct CDR3 sequences in the sample, around 41% were seen once. The entry originates in a study of blood T cells in healthy people across ages. General observations from the study: Donors of long life had a larger count of naive CD4+ cells and greater diversity than aged donors. Total diversity from one million sequenced T cells was likely underestimated.

Sequencing used blood. This rearrangement joins TRBV20-1 to TRBJ2-1; TRBD2 matches at 8 bases. This TCR derives from a man older than 75 in good health. The CDR3, as DNA: TGCAGTGCTAGAGAGTTCGGGGGGGCCCCCCACAATGAGCAGTTCTTC. This encodes CSAREFGGAPHNEQFF.